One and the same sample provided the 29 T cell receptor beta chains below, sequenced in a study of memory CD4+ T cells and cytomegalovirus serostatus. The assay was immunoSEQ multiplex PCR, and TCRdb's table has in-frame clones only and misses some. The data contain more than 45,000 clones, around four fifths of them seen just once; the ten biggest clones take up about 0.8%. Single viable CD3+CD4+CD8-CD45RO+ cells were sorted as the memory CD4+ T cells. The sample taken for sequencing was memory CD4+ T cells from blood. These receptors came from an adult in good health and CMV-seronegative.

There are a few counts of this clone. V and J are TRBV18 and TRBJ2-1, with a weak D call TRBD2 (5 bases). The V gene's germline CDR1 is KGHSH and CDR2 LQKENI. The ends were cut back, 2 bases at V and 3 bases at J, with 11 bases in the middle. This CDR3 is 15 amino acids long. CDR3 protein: CASSPELVDYNEQFF. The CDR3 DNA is TGTGCCAGCTCACCAGAACTAGTCGACTACAATGAGCAGTTCTTC.

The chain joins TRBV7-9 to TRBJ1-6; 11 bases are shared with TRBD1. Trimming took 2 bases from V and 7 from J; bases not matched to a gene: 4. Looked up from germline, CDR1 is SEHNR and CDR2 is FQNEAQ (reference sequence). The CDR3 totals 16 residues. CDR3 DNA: TGTGCCAGCAGCTTATATAGGGACAGGGGGAATTCACCCCTCCACTTT. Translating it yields CASSLYRDRGNSPLHF.

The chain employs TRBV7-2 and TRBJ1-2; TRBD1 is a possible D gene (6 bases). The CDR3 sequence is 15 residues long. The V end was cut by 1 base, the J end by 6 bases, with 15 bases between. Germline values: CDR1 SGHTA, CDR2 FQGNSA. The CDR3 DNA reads TGTGCCAGCAGCTTAGGATCTTATGAGGGGGATGGCTACACCTTC. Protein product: CASSLGSYEGDGYTF.

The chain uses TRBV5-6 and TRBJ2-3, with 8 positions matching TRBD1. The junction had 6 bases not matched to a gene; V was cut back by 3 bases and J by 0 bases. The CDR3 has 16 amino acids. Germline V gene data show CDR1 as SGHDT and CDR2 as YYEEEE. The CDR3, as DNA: TGTGCCAGCAGCTCCTGGACAGGGACTAGCACAGATACGCAGTATTTT. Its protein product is CASSSWTGTSTDTQYF.

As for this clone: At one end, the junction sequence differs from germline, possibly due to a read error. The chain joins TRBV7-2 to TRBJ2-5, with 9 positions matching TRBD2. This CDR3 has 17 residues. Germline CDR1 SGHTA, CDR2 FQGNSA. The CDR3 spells CASSWKRLREGRETPYF. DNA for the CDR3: TGTGCCAGCAGCTGGAAGAGGTTGCGGGAGGGCCGGGAGACCCCGTACTTC.

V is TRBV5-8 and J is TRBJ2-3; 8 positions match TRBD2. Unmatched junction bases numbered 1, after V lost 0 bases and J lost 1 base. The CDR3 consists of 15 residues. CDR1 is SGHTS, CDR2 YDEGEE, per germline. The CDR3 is CASSLGAGGTDTQYF. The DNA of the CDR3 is TGTGCCAGCAGCTTGGGAGCGGGAGGCACAGATACGCAGTATTTT.

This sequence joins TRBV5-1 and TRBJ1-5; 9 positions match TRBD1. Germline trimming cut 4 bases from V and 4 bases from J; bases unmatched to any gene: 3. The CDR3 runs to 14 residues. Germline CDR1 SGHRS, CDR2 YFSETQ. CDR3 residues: CASSPGQGNQPQHF. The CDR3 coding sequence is TGCGCCAGCAGCCCCGGACAGGGGAATCAGCCCCAGCATTTT.

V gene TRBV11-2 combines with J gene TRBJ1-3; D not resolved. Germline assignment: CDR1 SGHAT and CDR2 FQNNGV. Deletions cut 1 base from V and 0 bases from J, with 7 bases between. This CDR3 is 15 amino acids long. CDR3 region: CASSLAPSSGNTIYF. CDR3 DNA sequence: TGTGCCAGCAGCTTAGCGCCGAGCTCTGGAAACACCATATATTTT.

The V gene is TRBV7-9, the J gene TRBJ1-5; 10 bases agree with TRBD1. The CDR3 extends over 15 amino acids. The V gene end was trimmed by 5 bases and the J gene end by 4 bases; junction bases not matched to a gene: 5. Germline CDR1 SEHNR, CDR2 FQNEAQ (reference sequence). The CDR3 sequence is CASSIPGQGNQPQHF. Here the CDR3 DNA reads TGTGCCAGCAGCATACCGGGACAGGGGAATCAGCCCCAGCATTTT.

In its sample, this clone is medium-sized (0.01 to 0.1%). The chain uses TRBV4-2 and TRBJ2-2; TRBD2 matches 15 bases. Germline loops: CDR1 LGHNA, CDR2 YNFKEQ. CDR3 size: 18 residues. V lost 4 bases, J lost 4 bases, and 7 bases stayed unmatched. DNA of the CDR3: TGTGCCAGCAGCCCGTGGACTAGCGGGGGGGCCAGCACCGGGGAGCTGTTTTTT. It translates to CASSPWTSGGASTGELFF.

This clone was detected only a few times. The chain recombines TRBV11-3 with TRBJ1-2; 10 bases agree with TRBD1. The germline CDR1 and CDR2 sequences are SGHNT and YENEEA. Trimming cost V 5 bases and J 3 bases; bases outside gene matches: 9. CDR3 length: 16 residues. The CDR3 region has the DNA TGTGCCAGCAGCCCTGAAGGGGACAGGGGTTACTATGGCTACACCTTC. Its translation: CASSPEGDRGYYGYTF.

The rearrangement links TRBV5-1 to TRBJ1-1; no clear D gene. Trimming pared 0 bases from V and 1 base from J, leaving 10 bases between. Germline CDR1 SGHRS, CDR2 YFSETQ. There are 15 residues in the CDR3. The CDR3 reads CASSLASGRNTEAFF. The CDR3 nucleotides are TGCGCCAGCAGCTTGGCCTCGGGCAGGAACACTGAAGCTTTCTTT.

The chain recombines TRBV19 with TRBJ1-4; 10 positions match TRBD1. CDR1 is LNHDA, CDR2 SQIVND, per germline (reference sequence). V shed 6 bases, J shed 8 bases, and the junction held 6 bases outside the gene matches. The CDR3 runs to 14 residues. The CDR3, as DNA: TGTGCCAGTAGGGACCGGGACAGGGGAGAAAAACTGTTTTTT. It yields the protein CASRDRDRGEKLFF.

CDR3 nucleotide sequence: TGTGCCAGCAGGCTCACAGGACCTGGGGCCAACGTCCTGACTTTC. This encodes CASRLTGPGANVLTF. The chain couples TRBV28 to TRBJ2-6; a weak D match, TRBD1 (5 bases). This CDR3 spans 15 amino acids. The V end lost 6 bases, the J end lost 2 bases, and 11 bases lay between the germline ends. The germline V gene encodes CDR1 MDHEN and CDR2 SYDVKM.

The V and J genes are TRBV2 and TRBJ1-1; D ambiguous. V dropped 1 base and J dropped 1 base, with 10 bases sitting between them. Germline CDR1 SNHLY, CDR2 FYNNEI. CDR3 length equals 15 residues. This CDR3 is CASSEEGLPNTEAFF. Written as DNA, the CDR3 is TGTGCCAGCAGTGAAGAAGGGCTACCGAACACTGAAGCTTTCTTT.

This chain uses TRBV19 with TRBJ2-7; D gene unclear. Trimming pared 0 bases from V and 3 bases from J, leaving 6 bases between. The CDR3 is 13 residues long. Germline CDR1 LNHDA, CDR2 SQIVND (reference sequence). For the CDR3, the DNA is TGTGCCAGTAGTATAGAGGCAGGCTACGAGCAGTACTTC. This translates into CASSIEAGYEQYF. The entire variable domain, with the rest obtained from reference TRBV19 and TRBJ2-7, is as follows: DGGITQSPKYLFRKEGQNVTLSCEQNLNHDAMYWYRQDPGQGLRLIYYSQIVNDFQKGDIAEGYSVSREKKESFPLTVTSAQKNPTAFYLCASSIEAGYEQYFGPGTRLTVT.

Here the CDR3 DNA reads TGCAGCGTTGAGACAGGGGGCCTTGGCTACACCTTC. Translating it yields CSVETGGLGYTF. The chain combines TRBV29-1 with TRBJ1-2; 10 nucleotides agree with TRBD1. The CDR3 is 12 amino acids. Trimming took 3 bases from V and 7 from J; bases not matched to a gene: 2. Germline values: CDR1 SQVTM, CDR2 ANQGSEA.

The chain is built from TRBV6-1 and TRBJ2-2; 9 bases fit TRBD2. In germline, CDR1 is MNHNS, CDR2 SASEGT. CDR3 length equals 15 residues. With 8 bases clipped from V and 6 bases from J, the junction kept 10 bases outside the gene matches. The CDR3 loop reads CASLMGGRVAGELFF. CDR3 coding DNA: TGTGCCAGCCTGATGGGCGGGAGGGTCGCCGGGGAGCTGTTTTTT.

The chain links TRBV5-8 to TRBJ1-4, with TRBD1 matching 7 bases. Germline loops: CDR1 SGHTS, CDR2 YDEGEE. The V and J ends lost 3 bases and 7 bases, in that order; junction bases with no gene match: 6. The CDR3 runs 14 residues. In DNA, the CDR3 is TGTGCCAGCAGCTCCAGAGGGACAGCTGAAAAACTGTTTTTT. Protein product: CASSSRGTAEKLFF.

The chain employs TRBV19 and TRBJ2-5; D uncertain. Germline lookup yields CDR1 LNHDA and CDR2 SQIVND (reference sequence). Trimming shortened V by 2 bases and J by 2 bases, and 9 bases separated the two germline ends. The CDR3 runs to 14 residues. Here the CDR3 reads CASSITILQETQYF. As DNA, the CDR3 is TGTGCCAGTAGTATAACCATATTACAAGAGACCCAGTACTTC.

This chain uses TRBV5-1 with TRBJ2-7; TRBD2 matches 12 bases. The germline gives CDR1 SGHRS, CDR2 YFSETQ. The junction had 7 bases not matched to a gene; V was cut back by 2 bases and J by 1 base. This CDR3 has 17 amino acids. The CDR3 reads CASSFRLAGGPSYEQYF. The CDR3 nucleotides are TGCGCCAGCAGCTTTCGGCTAGCGGGAGGGCCGTCCTACGAGCAGTACTTC.

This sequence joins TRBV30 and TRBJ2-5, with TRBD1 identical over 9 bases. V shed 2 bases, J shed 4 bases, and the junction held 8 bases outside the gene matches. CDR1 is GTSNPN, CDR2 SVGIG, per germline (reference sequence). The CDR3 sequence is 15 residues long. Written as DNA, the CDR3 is TGTGCCTGGAGTATACAGGGGGCAGGGGGAGAGACCCAGTACTTC. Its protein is CAWSIQGAGGETQYF.

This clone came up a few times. CDR3: CASSIDHRGPGFQETQYF. The CDR3 DNA sequence: TGTGCCAGTAGTATAGACCACCGGGGGCCGGGCTTCCAAGAGACCCAGTACTTC. The chain combines TRBV19 with TRBJ2-5; D may be TRBD1 or TRBD2 (6 bases each). The germline gives CDR1 LNHDA, CDR2 SQIVND (reference sequence). The CDR3 spans 18 residues. V was shortened by 0 bases and J by 1 base, with 18 bases between the two germline ends.

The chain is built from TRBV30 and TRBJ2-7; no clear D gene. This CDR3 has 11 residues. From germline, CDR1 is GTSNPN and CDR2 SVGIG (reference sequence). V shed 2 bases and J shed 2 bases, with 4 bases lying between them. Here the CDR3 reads CAWSRTYEQYF. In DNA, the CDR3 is TGTGCCTGGAGTCGGACCTACGAGCAGTACTTC.

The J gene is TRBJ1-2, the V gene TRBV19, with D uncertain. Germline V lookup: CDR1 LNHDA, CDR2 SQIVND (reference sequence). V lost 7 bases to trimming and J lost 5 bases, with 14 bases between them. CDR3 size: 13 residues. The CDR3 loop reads CASTDRGPYGYTF. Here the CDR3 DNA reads TGTGCCAGTACCGACCGCGGTCCTTATGGCTACACCTTC.

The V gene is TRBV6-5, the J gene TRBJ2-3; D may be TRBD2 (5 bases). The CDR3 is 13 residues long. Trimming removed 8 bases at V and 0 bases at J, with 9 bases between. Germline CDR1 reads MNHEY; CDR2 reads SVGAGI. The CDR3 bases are TGTGCCAGCCATCGCGGGAGCACAGATACGCAGTATTTT. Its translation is CASHRGSTDTQYF.

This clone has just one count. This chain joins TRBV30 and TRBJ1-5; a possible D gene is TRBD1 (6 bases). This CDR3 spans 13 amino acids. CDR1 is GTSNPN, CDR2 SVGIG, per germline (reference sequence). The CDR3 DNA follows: TGTGCAAGCAGGGGAGACAGTAATCAGCCCCAGCATTTT. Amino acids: CASRGDSNQPQHF.

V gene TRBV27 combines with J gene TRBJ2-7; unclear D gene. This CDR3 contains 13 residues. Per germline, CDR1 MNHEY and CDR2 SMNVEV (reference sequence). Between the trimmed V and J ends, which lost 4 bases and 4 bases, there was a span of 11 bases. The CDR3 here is CASSSRRVYEQYF. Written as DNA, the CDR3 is TGTGCCAGCAGTTCTCGGAGAGTTTACGAGCAGTACTTC.

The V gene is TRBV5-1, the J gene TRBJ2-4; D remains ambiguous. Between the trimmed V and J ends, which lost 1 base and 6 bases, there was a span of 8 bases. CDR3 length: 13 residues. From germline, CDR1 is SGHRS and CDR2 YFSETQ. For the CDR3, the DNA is TGCGCCAGCAGCTTGACGGGCGGAAACATTCAGTACTTC. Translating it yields CASSLTGGNIQYF.